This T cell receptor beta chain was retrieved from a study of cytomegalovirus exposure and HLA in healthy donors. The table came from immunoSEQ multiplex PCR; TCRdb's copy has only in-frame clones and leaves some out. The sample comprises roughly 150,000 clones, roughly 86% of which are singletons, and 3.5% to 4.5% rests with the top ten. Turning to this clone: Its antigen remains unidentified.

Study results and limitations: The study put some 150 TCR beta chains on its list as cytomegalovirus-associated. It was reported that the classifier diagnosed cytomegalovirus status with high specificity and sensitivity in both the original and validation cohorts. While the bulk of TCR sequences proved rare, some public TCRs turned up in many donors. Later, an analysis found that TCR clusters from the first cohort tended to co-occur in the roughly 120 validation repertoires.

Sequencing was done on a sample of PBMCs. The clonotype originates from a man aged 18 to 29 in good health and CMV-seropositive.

CDR3 in DNA: TGTGCCAGCGGCAAACGAGGGACTAGATCCACCGGGACCCAGTACTTC. This translates into CASGKRGTRSTGTQYF. This chain joins TRBV5-6 and TRBJ2-5, with TRBD2 matching 8 bases. Looked up from germline, CDR1 is SGHDT and CDR2 is YYEEEE. This CDR3 is 16 amino acids long. V shed 7 bases and J 7 bases; nucleotides not matched to a gene: 18.